This paragraph covers one T cell receptor beta chain sequence. Its antigen is as yet unknown. No conserved phenylalanine or tryptophan is present at the end of the CDR3, so a read error is the likely explanation. Together with a sample-barcoded 5' primer, a J-beta primer mix was included in a second PCR lasting about 6 to 11 cycles. MiXCR, applied by TCRdb to the 5' RACE reads, yields one record per CDR3 protein. Among 870,000 or so distinct CDR3 sequences listed, about 30% were seen once. The germline V gene has CDR1 MNHNY and CDR2 SVGAGI (reference sequence). The CDR3 consists of 16 residues. V dropped 2 bases and J dropped 4 bases, with 14 bases sitting between them. The data derive from a study of blood T cells in healthy people across ages. Study observations and caveats: Long-lived donors had more naive CD4+ cells and higher diversity than aged donors.

This TCR derives from an elderly woman in good health. The chain joins TRBV6-6 to TRBJ2-2; perhaps TRBD1 as D (6 bases). Input material: blood. CDR3 sequence: CASSYVTGKLTGELFS. Written as DNA, the CDR3 is TGTGCCAGCAGTTACGTAACAGGGAAGCTCACCGGGGAGCTGTTTTCT.